Sequencing of this T cell receptor beta chain was carried out in a study of T cell repertoires in cytomegalovirus infection. About this clonotype itself: Its antigen is unknown. The junction differs from germline at one of its ends, possibly a read error.

MiXCR was run by TCRdb on the reads, yielding one entry per CDR3 protein. The sample has 700,000 to 950,000 distinct CDR3 sequences, around a third seen once. Germline CDR1 DFQATT, CDR2 SNEGSKA (reference sequence). This CDR3 has 15 residues. V is TRBV20-1 and J is TRBJ2-3; TRBD2 aligns across 8 bases. Here the sequenced sample was cultured CD8+ T cells from PBMCs, taken from culture after CMV antigen stimulation. The origin of this receptor is a human donor in good health (CMV status not recorded). Some clones in this sample may be carry-over from other donors' samples. Written as DNA, the CDR3 is TGCAGTGCCGAGCCAGCGGGGGCCCGCACAAATACGCAGTATTTT. This codes for CSAEPAGARTNTQYF.